These T cell receptor beta chains were read from a single sample in a study of OX40 agonist ivuxolimab in advanced cancers. TCRdb keeps only in-frame clones here, not all; method: immunoSEQ multiplex PCR. The sample holds roughly 56,000 clones, about 86% seen once. This material consisted of CD4+ or CD8+ T cells sorted from blood, taken in a trial of the OX40 agonist ivuxolimab. The receptors were sampled from an adult with an advanced solid tumor such as melanoma, head and neck, liver or kidney cancer. CDR3s include the opening cysteine and the closing phenylalanine or tryptophan. A D gene is named only where the DNA matches it firmly. For some rows the clone size is stated as once, few or many, or as a class when expanded; others skip it.

>TRBJ1-1|.|.|TRBV29-1
TGCAGCGTTGCGGGCCGGCAGAACACTGAAGCTTTCTTT
CSVAGRQNTEAFF
>TRBJ2-5|.|TRBD2|TRBV30
TGTGCCTGGAGTTTTGGGGGGGGAGAGACCCAGTACTTC
CAWSFGGGETQYF
>TRBJ2-7|few|.|TRBV7-6
TGTGCCAGCAGCTTAGCACAGGGACGTAACTACGAGCAGTACTTC
CASSLAQGRNYEQYF
>TRBJ2-2|.|.|TRBV21-1
TGTGCCAGCAGCAAACGGAAAAGGAAAGCGAACACCGGGGAGCTGTTTTTT
CASSKRKRKANTGELFF
>TRBJ2-6|.|.|TRBV14
TGTGCCAGCAGCCAAGCACGAGTCTCTGGGGCCAACGTCCTGACTTTC
CASSQARVSGANVLTF
>TRBJ1-2|.|.|TRBV4-1
TGCGCCAGCAGCCAAGACCATGACGGGAACTATGGCTACACCTTC
CASSQDHDGNYGYTF
>TRBJ1-1|.|.|TRBV5-6
TGTGCCAGCAGCTTAGGCCGGAGGGTTAAAGCTTTCTTT
CASSLGRRVKAFF
>TRBJ1-5|.|.|TRBV4-1
TGCGCCAGCAGCCAAGAGGGAGTAGGCAATCAGCCCCAGCATTTT
CASSQEGVGNQPQHF
>TRBJ2-1|.|.|TRBV9
TGTGCCAGCAGCGCCGCCTTATACAATGAGCAGTTCTTC
CASSAALYNEQFF
>TRBJ2-5|.|.|TRBV28
TGTGCCAGCCCTGGAAGGGAGACCCAGTACTTC
CASPGRETQYF
>TRBJ1-5|.|TRBD1|TRBV6-1
TGTGCCAGCATCTCAGGGGGCGTTTGGAATCAGCCCCAGCATTTT
CASISGGVWNQPQHF
>TRBJ2-5|.|.|TRBV28
TGTGCCAGCAGATATGGCGGGGCAGGCGACCAAGAGACCCAGTACTTC
CASRYGGAGDQETQYF
>TRBJ2-3|once|.|TRBV7-2
TGTGCCAGCAGCCTCTCTAGTGCCAAGCTCCTAGATACGCAGTATTTT
CASSLSSAKLLDTQYF
>TRBJ2-2|.|.|TRBV21-1
TGTGCCAGCAGCGGCCGAGGTCTCGGACAGGGGATCACCGGGGAGCTGTTTTTT
CASSGRGLGQGITGELFF
>TRBJ1-2|.|TRBD1|TRBV4-1
TGCGCCAGCAGCCAAGGGACAGGGCGGATTAACTATGGCTACACCTTC
CASSQGTGRINYGYTF
>TRBJ1-1|.|TRBD1|TRBV7-9
TGTGCCAGCCACAGGGGTGGAGGGCAGAACACTGAAGCTTTCTTT
CASHRGGGQNTEAFF
>TRBJ2-7|.|TRBD2|TRBV6-6
TGTGCCAGCAGTTACTCCCCGGGAGGGCCCAAATTTGAGCAGTACTTC
CASSYSPGGPKFEQYF
>TRBJ1-6|once|.|TRBV6-5
TGTGCCAGCAGTTACTCGCCCGGGTTCAATTCACCCCTCCACTTT
CASSYSPGFNSPLHF
>TRBJ2-1|.|.|TRBV7-9
TGTGCCAGCAGCTCTCGGGGGCCGGATGAGCAGTTCTTC
CASSSRGPDEQFF
>TRBJ1-1|.|.|TRBV5-6
TGTGCCAGCAGCTTGGCAGCAGGGAGCCGGCACACTGAAGCTTTCTTT
CASSLAAGSRHTEAFF
>TRBJ2-7|.|TRBD1|TRBV27
TGTGCCAGCAGTTTCTCGGGACAGGGTACCGAGCAGTACTTC
CASSFSGQGTEQYF
>TRBJ1-1|many|TRBD1|TRBV30
TGTGCCTGGAGTCCAAGCCTTAGGGGGCAAATTAACACTGAAGCTTTCTTT
CAWSPSLRGQINTEAFF
>TRBJ2-3|.|.|TRBV27
TGTGCCAGCAGTCCCCCCCGACGCACAGATACGCAGTATTTT
CASSPPRRTDTQYF
>TRBJ1-2|.|.|TRBV6-5
TGTGCCAGCAGTTACAAGAAGGGAGGAGGCTACACCTTC
CASSYKKGGGYTF
>TRBJ2-1|once|TRBD2|TRBV6-5
TGTGCCAGCAGTTACGGGACTAGCGGTTACAATGAGCAGTTCTTC
CASSYGTSGYNEQFF
>TRBJ1-2|few|TRBD1|TRBV6-4
TGTGCCAGCAGTGACTATTTTGGACAGGGTGGCTACACCTTC
CASSDYFGQGGYTF
>TRBJ2-3|.|.|TRBV5-1
TGCGCCAGCAGCTTTAGCGGAATTAGCACAGATACGCAGTATTTT
CASSFSGISTDTQYF
>TRBJ2-7|.|.|TRBV4-1
TGCGCCAGCAGCCAAGAGTGGCGGGCGGGAGAGCAGTACTTC
CASSQEWRAGEQYF
>TRBJ2-5|.|.|TRBV5-5
TGTGCCAGCAGCTCCACCGCCGGCGGGGCGGGGGAGACCCAGTACTTC
CASSSTAGGAGETQYF
>TRBJ2-7|.|TRBD1|TRBV6-4
TGTGCCAGCAGAGGGAGACCCGGGACAGCGAGCTCCTACGAGCAGTACTTC
CASRGRPGTASSYEQYF
>TRBJ2-1|.|TRBD2|TRBV11-1
TGTGCCAGCAGCCCTGGGACTAGCGGGGGTGCCCGCGAGCAGTTCTTC
CASSPGTSGGAREQFF
>TRBJ2-1|.|.|TRBV4-1
TGCGCCAGCAGCCCTCTCCCACCAGGTTTTAGCTCCTACAATGAGCAGTTCTTC
CASSPLPPGFSSYNEQFF
>TRBJ1-1|.|.|TRBV5-1
TGCGCCAGCAGCCCGCTGGGGGGGCCCATGAACACTGAAGCTTTCTTT
CASSPLGGPMNTEAFF
>TRBJ1-1|.|.|TRBV30
TGTGCCTGGAGATTCGGGTTCCTCCCTGAAGCTTTCTTT
CAWRFGFLPEAFF
>TRBJ2-3|once|.|TRBV18
TGTGCCAGCTCACCAGCTAGCACAGATACGCAGTATTTT
CASSPASTDTQYF
>TRBJ1-4|.|.|TRBV18
TGTGCCAGCTCACCACGTGGGGGTGAAAAACTGTTTTTT
CASSPRGGEKLFF
>TRBJ2-7|few|.|TRBV18
TGTGCCAGCTCACCACCGGGCCGGGGGAGCTCCTACGAGCAGTACTTC
CASSPPGRGSSYEQYF
>TRBJ2-7|few|.|TRBV5-1
TGCGCCAGCAGCTTTGACGGATTACCCTACGAGCAGTACTTC
CASSFDGLPYEQYF
>TRBJ2-3|.|.|TRBV19
TGTGCCAGTAGTCGCGGGACCCGCACAGATACGCAGTATTTT
CASSRGTRTDTQYF
>TRBJ1-1|medium-sized|.|TRBV29-1
TGCAGCGTTAAGACAGGAACATTTGAAGCTTTCTTT
CSVKTGTFEAFF
>TRBJ1-3|.|.|TRBV28
TGTGCCAGCAGTGCACAGGGTAGGCTGGCCATATATTTT
CASSAQGRLAIYF
>TRBJ1-5|.|.|TRBV7-2
TGTGCCAGCAGCCTAACAGCCTTCAATCAGCCCCAGCATTTT
CASSLTAFNQPQHF
>TRBJ1-2|.|.|TRBV10-3
TGTGCCAGCGCCAGAGGAGGCTATGGCTACACCTTC
CASARGGYGYTF
>TRBJ2-5|.|.|TRBV10-3
TGTGCCACGTCCCGGACACTCCAAGAGACCCAGTACTTC
CATSRTLQETQYF
>TRBJ2-1|.|TRBD2|TRBV11-2
TGTGCCAGCAGCCTAGCGGGAACTTACAATGAGCAGTTCTTC
CASSLAGTYNEQFF
>TRBJ1-4|.|TRBD1|TRBV28
TGTGCCAGCAGTTTAACAGGGGGCGCGATGGAAAAACTGTTTTTT
CASSLTGGAMEKLFF
>TRBJ2-5|.|.|TRBV9
TGTGCCAGCAGCGTAGGGGGACTCCTACAAGAGACCCAGTACTTC
CASSVGGLLQETQYF
>TRBJ2-6|once|.|TRBV11-2
TGTGCCAGCAGCCCGGGGCCCGGGACTGGGGCCAACGTCCTGACTTTC
CASSPGPGTGANVLTF
>TRBJ2-2|.|.|TRBV10-1
TGCGCCAGCAGTGAGGGGCTAAACACCGGGGAGCTGTTTTTT
CASSEGLNTGELFF
>TRBJ1-1|.|.|TRBV5-1
TGCGCCAGCAGCGGCACAGTGAACCAGGGCACTGAAGCTTTCTTT
CASSGTVNQGTEAFF